Presented here are 20 T cell receptor beta chains from one specimen sequenced in a study of T cell repertoires in cytomegalovirus infection. No antigens are known for them. TCRdb re-derived calls from the reads in MiXCR, one entry per CDR3 protein. The sample records fewer than 950,000 distinct CDR3 sequences, approximately 30% being singletons. Sequencing used cultured CD8+ T cells from PBMCs, obtained from culture after CMV antigen stimulation. Receptors were obtained from a human donor in good health (CMV status not recorded). Some clones in this sample may be carry-over from other donors' samples.

The CDR3: CASSSDLTGEGIQYF. CDR3 sequence (DNA): TGTGCCAGCAGCTCGGACCTGACAGGGGAAGGCATTCAGTACTTC. The chain recombines TRBV7-9 with TRBJ2-4; 8 nucleotides agree with TRBD1. Germline CDR1 and CDR2: SEHNR and FQNEAQ (reference sequence). The CDR3 has 15 amino acids. The V segment lost 4 bases and the J segment 9 bases; nucleotides outside the gene matches: 11.

The chain uses TRBV28 and TRBJ2-1; 13 nucleotides match TRBD2. The germline gives CDR1 MDHEN, CDR2 SYDVKM. V lost 8 bases to trimming and J lost 4 bases; unmatched junction nucleotides: 11. The CDR3 spans 17 residues. The CDR3 sequence is CASHPTSGGAWYNEQFF. The CDR3 coding sequence is TGTGCCAGCCACCCCACTAGCGGGGGGGCATGGTACAATGAGCAGTTCTTC.

This clonotype was seen only a few times. The chain uses TRBV10-2 and TRBJ2-7; 9 positions match TRBD1. This CDR3 has 14 residues. CDR1 and CDR2 (germline): WSHSY, SAAADI. Germline trimming cut 3 bases from V and 3 bases from J; bases unmatched to any gene: 3. The DNA of the CDR3 is TGCGCCAGCAGTGACCCGGGACAGGGCTACGAGCAGTACTTC. Encoded protein: CASSDPGQGYEQYF.

The chain links TRBV7-6 to TRBJ1-1, with D maybe TRBD1 (6 bases). Germline CDR1 and CDR2: SGHVS and FNYEAQ. Trimming pared 6 bases from V and 6 bases from J, leaving 11 bases between. CDR3 length: 12 amino acids. In nucleotides, the CDR3 is TGTGCCAGCAGTGCGGACAGTCCTGAAGCTTTCTTT. Protein product: CASSADSPEAFF.

This clonotype was picked up one time. The V call is TRBV28, the J call TRBJ1-5; 8 bases map to TRBD1. Germline V CDR1 and CDR2: MDHEN, SYDVKM. Trimming at V came to 7 bases and at J to 2 bases, leaving 10 bases not matched to a gene. The CDR3 loop spans 16 amino acids. The CDR3 sequence is CASILAAGGRNQPQHF. The CDR3, as DNA: TGTGCCAGCATTCTAGCCGCAGGGGGCCGCAATCAGCCCCAGCATTTT.

J is TRBJ1-4 and V is TRBV7-9; D unresolved. Germline CDR1 and CDR2: SEHNR and FQNEAQ (reference sequence). Trimming removed 2 bases from V and 5 bases from J, with 6 bases in between. The CDR3 is 13 amino acids. CDR3: CASSLLGNEKLFF. The CDR3 nucleotides read TGTGCCAGCAGCTTACTCGGGAATGAAAAACTGTTTTTT.

This clonotype was detected many times. The chain links TRBV7-2 to TRBJ2-5; possible D gene TRBD2, 6 bases. The V and J ends lost 7 bases and 4 bases respectively, with 25 bases between them. This CDR3 has 17 residues. Germline V CDR1 and CDR2: SGHTA, FQGNSA. DNA for the CDR3: TGTGCCAGCACCCCGGGGAGGAGAGGAGAGGGGCGAGAGACCCAGTACTTC. It translates to CASTPGRRGEGRETQYF. The full variable domain, in which reference TRBV7-2 and TRBJ2-5 provide the parts outside the CDR3, is GAGVSQSPSNKVTEKGKDVELRCDPISGHTALYWYRQSLGQGLEFLIYFQGNSAPDKSGLPSDRFSAERTGGSVSTLTIQRTQQEDSAVYLCASTPGRRGEGRETQYFGPGTRLLVL.

This clonotype has only a few counts. The genes are TRBV19 and TRBJ1-2; 8 nucleotides match TRBD1. CDR3 length equals 16 residues. J was trimmed by 6 bases and V by 3 bases; bases with no gene match: 12. Per germline, CDR1 LNHDA and CDR2 SQIVND (reference sequence). Written as DNA, the CDR3 is TGTGCCAGTAGTATTGATGCTGGGCAGGGGGCTGATGGCTACACCTTC. Its translation is CASSIDAGQGADGYTF.

The chain employs TRBV7-2 and TRBJ2-6; D might be TRBD2 (6 bases). The V end was cut by 6 bases, the J end by 0 bases, with 15 bases between. Germline V gives CDR1 SGHTA, CDR2 FQGNSA. The CDR3 is 17 residues long. As DNA, the CDR3 is TGTGCCAGCAGTCCTACGGGAGAAGTCTCTGGGGCCAACGTCCTGACTTTC. Translation: CASSPTGEVSGANVLTF.

The rearrangement uses TRBV19 and TRBJ2-1; a weak D match, TRBD2 (7 bases). The CDR3 runs 14 residues. Between the trimmed V and J ends, which lost 5 bases and 3 bases, there was a span of 11 bases. Germline V lookup: CDR1 LNHDA, CDR2 SQIVND (reference sequence). CDR3 protein: CASSPGDYYNEQFF. The CDR3 DNA reads as TGTGCCAGTAGTCCAGGGGACTACTACAATGAGCAGTTCTTC.

This clonotype has more than one count but fewer than ten. V usage is TRBV11-3 and J usage is TRBJ2-3; 8 bases are shared with TRBD1. Germline CDR1 and CDR2: SGHNT and YENEEA. V dropped 5 bases and J dropped 2; count of bases not matched to a gene: 3. This CDR3 spans 14 amino acids. CDR3 protein: CASSKGQDTDTQYF. CDR3 DNA sequence: TGTGCCAGCAGCAAGGGACAGGACACAGATACGCAGTATTTT.

The chain combines TRBV19 with TRBJ2-1; D is ambiguous. The CDR3 is 16 amino acids. Germline V gene data show CDR1 as LNHDA and CDR2 as SQIVND (reference sequence). The ends were cut back, 3 bases at V and 5 bases at J, with 17 bases in the middle. CDR3 in amino acids: CASSIPIPPLDNEQFF. CDR3 sequence (DNA): TGTGCCAGTAGTATTCCGATTCCCCCGCTGGACAATGAGCAGTTCTTC.

The genes are TRBV7-6 and TRBJ2-7; tentative D call: TRBD1 (6 bases). CDR3 length equals 13 residues. CDR1 and CDR2 from the germline V gene are SGHVS and FNYEAQ. Trimming left V 5 bases short and J 5 bases short, with 13 bases between. CDR3 DNA: TGTGCCAGCAGCCTAGAGGACAGTCACGAGCAGTACGTC. It translates to CASSLEDSHEQYV.

This clonotype came up a few times. The rearrangement links TRBV27 to TRBJ2-1; TRBD2 matches at 9 bases. V gave up 2 bases and J gave up 9 bases; unmatched junction bases: 5. The CDR3 length is 14 residues. Germline V gene data show CDR1 as MNHEY and CDR2 as SMNVEV (reference sequence). CDR3 protein: CASSLSGGLSEQFF. CDR3 bases: TGTGCCAGCAGTTTAAGCGGGGGGCTAAGTGAGCAGTTCTTC.

The chain recombines TRBV6-2 or TRBV6-3 with TRBJ1-1; D gene ambiguous. V dropped 7 bases and J dropped 5 bases, with 20 bases sitting between them. This CDR3 is built from 15 residues. Per the germline V gene, CDR1 is MNHEY and CDR2 is SVGEGT. The CDR3 region is CASTLQPASLTEAFF. CDR3 in DNA: TGTGCCAGCACCCTCCAACCAGCATCCTTAACTGAAGCTTTCTTT.

This clonotype has a count of ten or more. The gene calls are TRBV28 and TRBJ2-5, with TRBD2 as a possible D gene (5 bases). This CDR3 region has 15 residues. V lost 4 bases to trimming and J lost 2 bases, with 14 bases between them. CDR1 is MDHEN, CDR2 SYDVKM, per germline. The CDR3 DNA follows: TGTGCCAGCAGTTCTGTGGGGTGGGAGCAAGAGACCCAGTACTTC. It yields the protein CASSSVGWEQETQYF.

This clonotype has a handful of counts. The chain combines TRBV20-1 with TRBJ2-3; 11 nucleotides line up with TRBD2. Germline-derived CDR1 and CDR2 are DFQATT and SNEGSKA (reference sequence). CDR3 size: 16 residues. Trimming at V came to 3 bases and at J to 2 bases, leaving 7 bases not matched to a gene. CDR3 region: CSASPPTSGNTDTQYF. The CDR3 nucleotides read TGCAGTGCTAGTCCTCCGACTAGCGGGAACACAGATACGCAGTATTTT.

This clonotype has more than one count but fewer than ten. The chain has TRBV10-1 and TRBJ2-5; 8 nucleotides agree with TRBD1. Trimming removed 0 bases from V and 1 base from J; junction bases left unmatched: 4. Germline values: CDR1 WNHNN, CDR2 SYGVQD (reference sequence). The CDR3 spans 16 residues. The CDR3 loop reads CASSESFQGAQETQYF. The CDR3 region has the DNA TGCGCCAGCAGTGAGTCGTTCCAGGGGGCCCAAGAGACCCAGTACTTC.

This clonotype was detected only a few times. The rearrangement uses TRBV5-6 and TRBJ1-1; D gene unclear. The germline gives CDR1 SGHDT, CDR2 YYEEEE. The CDR3 runs 13 residues. V was cut by 6 bases and J by 1 base, with 10 bases left in between. In nucleotides, the CDR3 is TGTGCCAGCACCTATATTCAGAACACTGAAGCTTTCTTT. Its protein is CASTYIQNTEAFF. Supplemented by reference TRBV5-6 and TRBJ1-1, the full variable domain reads DAGVTQSPTHLIKTRGQQVTLRCSPKSGHDTVSWYQQALGQGPQFIFQYYEEEERQRGNFPDRFSGHQFPNYSSELNVNALLLGDSALYLCASTYIQNTEAFFGQGTRLTVV.

This clonotype came up a few times. The chain combines TRBV5-6 with TRBJ1-1, with unresolved D. Deletions cut 0 bases from V and 10 bases from J, with 16 bases between. This CDR3 is built from 14 residues. The germline V gene encodes CDR1 SGHDT and CDR2 YYEEEE. The CDR3 DNA is TGTGCCAGCAGCTTGGCCCCGGCGTATCTCGGAGCTTTCTTT. Its protein is CASSLAPAYLGAFF. Variable domain in full (rest from reference TRBV5-6 and TRBJ1-1): DAGVTQSPTHLIKTRGQQVTLRCSPKSGHDTVSWYQQALGQGPQFIFQYYEEEERQRGNFPDRFSGHQFPNYSSELNVNALLLGDSALYLCASSLAPAYLGAFFGQGTRLTVV.